This T cell receptor beta chain was observed in a study of human T cells and chemical hapten exposure (dated by TCRdb to the early 2020s). For context, the study as a whole: For sensitization, 2% DPC in acetone was applied to a 2 cm by 2 cm area of upper inner arm skin. Throughout the study period of approximately 23 weeks, patients also received therapeutic DPC doses to the scalp every week. Patch testing was performed on the upper back with Finn chambers containing 0.01% DPC, and the patch tests were scored after 6 days according to International Contact Dermatitis Research Group standards. The patient cohort, mostly female, included alopecia areata with under or over 50% scalp involvement, alopecia totalis and alopecia universalis. Libraries were combined into a pool for sequencing, and differences in TCR yield between samples came mainly from small differences in library volumes within the pool. This study followed changes in the peripheral blood TCR repertoire in vivo during primary and secondary sensitization of alopecia patients to the hapten diphenylcyclopropenone (DPC). Blood samples were taken from patients before sensitization (week 0) and then at 2, 6 and about 24 weeks after DPC sensitization. Blood for TCR sequencing was provided by twenty-nine alopecia patients at one to four time points (pre-sensitization, 2, 6 and 24 weeks).

The CDR3 goes from the cysteine to the phenylalanine over 14 residues. Only the CDR3 portion is preserved as DNA: 42 bases, with reading frame beginning at the first base. The CDR1 and CDR2 encoded by the germline V gene are SGDLS and YYNGEE. V and J are truncated by 0 bases and 4 bases respectively, leaving an intervening sequence of 9 bases. On this clonotype: The specificity of this receptor is unknown. No much larger clone exists at a distance of one base, and base qualities are not known.

Libraries came from RACE. Sequencing instrument: NextSeq 500. During library preparation, unique molecular identifiers were attached to individual cDNA molecules so that TCRs could be counted in a quantitative, reproducible way. Both TCR alpha and TCR beta chains were sequenced from each blood RNA sample. In the original analysis: The median number of TCRs per sample was approximately 93,000, ranging from 23,224 to 690,600. V, J and CDR3 annotation of the TCR reads was performed with the Decombinator software suite. Every sample was subsampled to the same number of TCRs (28,000) for the PS versus PT1 abundance plots. TCRs were defined as expanded if absent before sensitization and observed at least eight times at the 2-week time point. TCRdb reanalyzed the raw reads on its own, using fastp at Q25 for trimming and MiXCR for clone calling, and kept in-frame beta chains. Each CDR3 protein appears once, grouped with its most common genes and DNA. The V and J calls here are based on TCRdb, not the publication. A total of over 100,000 distinct CDR3 sequences appear in this sample, approximately 10% of them only once. The ten largest clones add up to approximately 2.5% of the sample.

Here is what the overall study found, with its caveats: Significantly more large CDR3 similarity clusters were formed by expanded TCRs than by pre-sensitization or healthy control sets, consistent with antigen-driven responses. The number of TCRs above 1 in 1000 frequency did not change with DPC sensitization; there was no evidence of global repertoire structure alterations. After repeated subsampling, the strength of the expansion versus patch-test correlation and the threshold at which it became significant changed. Because all patients had alopecia, a presumed autoimmune disease, the immune response of the patients might differ from that of healthy individuals. A positive correlation was found between the number of PT1 expanded TCRs and patch test score, with significance reached at thresholds 8, 16 and 32 but not 4.

The time point tag for this specimen amounts to: patch test 3, about 24 weeks after DPC sensitization. Explained via the paper, the treatment or condition label denotes: therapeutic diphenylcyclopropenone sensitization with weekly scalp DPC. At each patch-test visit, blood was drawn before the patch test was applied. Eligible patients were aged 18 to 70, diagnosed with alopecia, deemed suitable for DPC therapy, and excluded if pregnant. Total RNA was isolated from unfractionated whole blood collected in Tempus Blood RNA tubes. Specimen: whole blood, collected in connection with sensitization to the hapten diphenylcyclopropenone (DPC). The TCR originated in a woman aged 45-59 years with alopecia areata. Some clones in this sample may be carry-over from other donors' samples. The V gene is TRBV9 and the J gene is TRBJ2-3; no D gene can be assigned with confidence. The DNA sequence is given as TGTGCCAGCAGCGTAGACACGTCCCCAGATACGCAGTATTTT. This encodes CASSVDTSPDTQYF.